The 30 T cell receptor beta chains below all came from one sample that was sequenced in a study of human T cells and chemical hapten exposure (dated by TCRdb to about 2021). The time point tag for this specimen amounts to: patch test 1, 2 weeks after DPC sensitization. The meaning of the sample's treatment or condition label: therapeutic diphenylcyclopropenone sensitization with weekly scalp DPC. The library was generated by RACE. The reads were generated on a NextSeq 500. TCRdb reworked the public reads: Q25 trimming with fastp, MiXCR clone assembly, productive beta chains retained. Rows merge per CDR3 protein into single entries with the most common DNA and genes. Recorded for this sample are 180,000 or so distinct CDR3 sequences; more than 14% of them occurred a single time. Of the sample, 1.7% falls within the top ten clones. Specimen: whole blood, collected in connection with sensitization to the hapten diphenylcyclopropenone (DPC). The source is a young woman with alopecia areata. Some clones in this sample may be carry-over from other donors' samples.

This sequence joins TRBV2 and TRBJ2-3; 10 positions match TRBD2. J gave up 0 bases and V 6 bases, and 3 bases lay outside the gene matches. Germline CDR1 is SNHLY and CDR2 is FYNNEI. This CDR3 has 15 amino acids. The chain's CDR3 is CASSGTSASTDTQYF. DNA of the CDR3: TGTGCCAGCAGCGGGACTAGCGCGAGCACAGATACGCAGTATTTT.

The CDR3 sequence: CASSQSGTSGVNEQFF. The CDR3 DNA is TGTGCCAGCAGCCAATCAGGGACTAGCGGGGTCAATGAGCAGTTCTTC. V usage is TRBV4-2 and J usage is TRBJ2-1; TRBD2 matches at 13 bases. The V and J ends lost 2 bases and 6 bases, in that order; junction bases with no gene match: 4. CDR1 and CDR2 (germline): LGHNA, YNFKEQ. This CDR3 is built from 16 residues.

This chain uses TRBV7-2 with TRBJ2-5; no definite D call. The CDR3 length is 13 residues. V lost 4 bases, J lost 1 base, and 7 bases lay in between. Per germline, CDR1 SGHTA and CDR2 FQGNSA. The CDR3 region is CASSSYSQETQYF. The CDR3, as DNA: TGTGCCAGCAGCTCTTACTCCCAAGAGACCCAGTACTTC.

The chain's CDR3 is CASSRQGANEQYF. The DNA of the CDR3 is TGTGCCAGCAGTCGACAGGGGGCGAACGAGCAGTACTTC. The chain employs TRBV12-3 or TRBV12-4 and TRBJ2-7; TRBD1 aligns across 10 bases. V trimming: 5 bases; J trimming: 5 bases; junction bases outside the gene matches: 3. The CDR3 length is 13 residues.

The chain is built from TRBV6-5 and TRBJ1-6, with 9 bases fitting TRBD1. Unmatched junction bases numbered 8, after V lost 5 bases and J lost 9 bases. This CDR3 comprises 15 residues. CDR1 is MNHEY, CDR2 SVGAGI, per germline. This CDR3 reads CASSGPGQGLSPLHF. Here the CDR3 DNA reads TGTGCCAGCAGTGGTCCGGGACAGGGCCTTTCACCCCTCCACTTT.

This clonotype was observed a few times. V usage is TRBV20-1 and J usage is TRBJ2-1; the match to TRBD2 covers 12 bases. The CDR3 is made up of 15 amino acids. Germline values: CDR1 DFQATT, CDR2 SNEGSKA (reference sequence). The V gene end was trimmed by 6 bases and the J gene end by 2 bases; junction bases not matched to a gene: 5. The CDR3 region has the DNA TGCAGTGCCCCGAGGACTAGCGGGGCCTACAATGAGCAGTTCTTC. It specifies CSAPRTSGAYNEQFF.

A few counts support this clonotype. The chain joins TRBV6-2 or TRBV6-3 to TRBJ2-5; D may be TRBD1 (5 bases). Trimming left V 2 bases short and J 5 bases short, with 21 bases between. The CDR3 extends over 17 amino acids. Germline V CDR1 and CDR2: MNHEY, SVGEGT. The CDR3 region is CASSYDPVQVHAETQYF. The CDR3, as DNA: TGTGCCAGCAGTTACGACCCGGTACAGGTGCATGCGGAGACCCAGTACTTC.

The genes are TRBV6-1 and TRBJ1-6; 7 bases match TRBD1. Germline CDR1 MNHNS, CDR2 SASEGT. J lost 7 bases, V lost 11 bases, and 8 bases had no gene match. The CDR3 sequence is 13 residues long. The CDR3, as DNA: TGTGCCGCGGGGGACAGTTTGAATTCACCCCTCCACTTT. Its translation: CAAGDSLNSPLHF.

This clonotype was counted a few times. The J gene is TRBJ2-3, the V gene TRBV29-1; D is ambiguous. CDR1 and CDR2 from the germline V gene are SQVTM and ANQGSEA. This CDR3 comprises 13 residues. The V and J ends lost 8 bases and 0 bases respectively, with 12 bases between them. The CDR3 sequence: CSLNALSTDTQYF. CDR3 in DNA: TGCAGCCTAAATGCCTTGAGCACAGATACGCAGTATTTT.

J is TRBJ2-7 and V is TRBV28; no reliable D call. The length of the CDR3 is 15 residues. Per the germline V gene, CDR1 is MDHEN and CDR2 is SYDVKM. The V and J ends lost 1 base and 2 bases respectively, with 12 bases between them. The chain's CDR3 is CASSLSKARAYEQYF. The CDR3 bases are TGTGCCAGCAGTTTATCGAAGGCAAGGGCCTACGAGCAGTACTTC.

Turning to this clonotype: One junction end disagrees with the germline gene, perhaps due to a read error. The chain recombines TRBV18 with TRBJ1-6; D is ambiguous. Looked up from germline, CDR1 is KGHSH and CDR2 is LQKENI. CDR3 length equals 14 residues. The CDR3 nucleotides read TGCGCCAGCTCACCGGCGGCAGAGAATTCACCCCTCCACTTT. Its translation: CASSPAAENSPLHF. Variable domain in full (rest from reference TRBV18 and TRBJ1-6): NAGVMQNPRHLVRRRGQEARLRCSPMKGHSHVYWYRQLPEEGLKFMVYLQKENIIDESGMPKERFSAEFPKEGPSILRIQQVVRGDSAAYFCASSPAAENSPLHFGNGTRLTVT.

This sequence joins TRBV27 and TRBJ2-7, with TRBD2 matching over 10 bases. V lost 6 bases, J lost 3 bases, and 5 bases stayed unmatched. CDR1 is MNHEY and CDR2 is SMNVEV in the germline V gene (reference sequence). The CDR3 loop spans 14 amino acids. The chain's CDR3 is CASSRAGGYYEQYF. The CDR3 DNA sequence: TGTGCCAGCAGCAGAGCGGGAGGGTACTACGAGCAGTACTTC.

This rearrangement joins TRBV5-1 to TRBJ2-1; 7 positions match TRBD2. After removal of 7 bases from V and 8 bases from J, the junction contained 6 bases not matched to a gene. CDR1 and CDR2 (germline): SGHRS, YFSETQ. The length of the CDR3 is 12 residues. In nucleotides, the CDR3 is TGCGCCAGCGGGGCGGGAGTCGATGAGCAGTTCTTC. Protein product: CASGAGVDEQFF.

The chain couples TRBV28 to TRBJ2-2; no clear D. The germline CDR1 and CDR2 sequences are MDHEN and SYDVKM. The CDR3 totals 14 residues. The V gene lost 8 bases and the J gene lost 1 base, with 11 bases spanning the gap. The CDR3 region is CASGNWGNTGELFF. The CDR3 DNA is TGTGCCAGCGGGAACTGGGGGAACACCGGGGAGCTGTTTTTT.

The rearrangement links TRBV3-1 to TRBJ1-5; TRBD1 aligns across 7 bases. From germline, CDR1 is LGHDT and CDR2 YNNKEL (reference sequence). J lost 6 bases, V lost 8 bases, and 4 bases had no gene match. The CDR3 spans 12 residues. DNA of the CDR3: TGTGCCAGCCAGGGGGTGGGTCAGCCCCAGCATTTT. This codes for CASQGVGQPQHF.

The chain is built from TRBV7-2 and TRBJ2-5; 8 bases map to TRBD1. After removal of 5 bases from V and 4 bases from J, the junction contained 12 bases not matched to a gene. CDR3 size: 16 residues. From germline, CDR1 is SGHTA and CDR2 FQGNSA. CDR3 nucleotide sequence: TGTGCCAGCAGCCCCTTTGGGGCAGGGGGCGGAGAGACCCAGTACTTC. Translation: CASSPFGAGGGETQYF.

This chain links TRBV20-1 with TRBJ2-5, with D perhaps TRBD2 (6 bases). CDR3 length: 14 residues. V lost 0 bases to trimming and J lost 2 bases, with 10 bases between them. From germline, CDR1 is DFQATT and CDR2 SNEGSKA (reference sequence). The chain's CDR3 is CSARDRGGQETQYF. CDR3 nucleotide sequence: TGCAGTGCTAGAGATCGGGGAGGTCAAGAGACCCAGTACTTC.

Of note for this clonotype: One junction end disagrees with the germline gene, perhaps due to a read error. The V and J genes are TRBV2 and TRBJ2-3; no firm D call. CDR3 size: 8 residues. CDR1 is SNHLY and CDR2 is FYNNEI in the germline V gene. The CDR3 sequence is CASSGTNF. The CDR3 bases are TGTGCCAGCAGTGGAACGAATTTT.

This clonotype was seen more than once but under ten times. CDR3 protein: CASSQDQFHGETQYF. The CDR3 region has the DNA TGTGCCAGCAGCCAAGATCAATTCCATGGGGAGACCCAGTACTTC. The chain uses TRBV14 and TRBJ2-5; D unresolved. Trimming left V 0 bases short and J 5 bases short, with 13 bases between. The CDR3 runs 15 residues. Looked up from germline, CDR1 is SGHDN and CDR2 is FVKESK. The full variable domain, with the rest looked up from reference TRBV14 and TRBJ2-5, is EAGVTQFPSHSVIEKGQTVTLRCDPISGHDNLYWYRRVMGKEIKFLLHFVKESKQDESGMPNNRFLAERTGGTYSTLKVQPAELEDSGVYFCASSQDQFHGETQYFGPGTRLLVL.

This clonotype was found a few times. The rearrangement uses TRBV12-5 and TRBJ2-1; D is unresolved. The germline V and J ends were trimmed by 0 bases and 9 bases, with 6 bases remaining between them. Germline values: CDR1 LGHNT, CDR2 FRNRAP. There are 12 residues in the CDR3. The CDR3 reads CASGLVRTEQFF. CDR3 nucleotides: TGTGCTAGTGGTTTGGTACGGACTGAGCAGTTCTTC.

This clonotype was counted only a few times. Here the CDR3 reads CATSDSRQGDNSPLHF. In DNA, the CDR3 is TGTGCCACCAGTGATTCCCGGCAGGGGGATAATTCACCCCTCCACTTT. This rearrangement joins TRBV24-1 to TRBJ1-6, with 7 bases aligning to TRBD1. Germline V lookup: CDR1 KGHDR, CDR2 SFDVKD. The CDR3 consists of 16 residues. With V trimmed by 2 bases and J by 5 bases, 5 bases remained unmatched.

To note about this clonotype: This may stem from a read error, because a much larger clone lies one nucleotide away. The rearrangement links TRBV19 to TRBJ2-3, with 11 bases matching TRBD1. Germline lookup yields CDR1 LNHDA and CDR2 SQIVND (reference sequence). The CDR3 length is 15 residues. Here the CDR3 DNA reads TGTGACAGTAGGGACAGGGGGTCCAGCACAGATACGCAGTATTTT. Its protein is CDSRDRGSSTDTQYF.

This chain links TRBV3-1 with TRBJ2-1, with 9 bases that match TRBD1. Trimming at V came to 4 bases and at J to 4 bases, leaving 8 bases not matched to a gene. The CDR3 is 16 residues long. Germline V gene data show CDR1 as LGHDT and CDR2 as YNNKEL (reference sequence). CDR3 region: CASSPRTGDSYNEQFF. The CDR3 DNA reads TGTGCCAGCAGCCCCAGGACAGGGGACTCTTACAATGAGCAGTTCTTC.

This chain uses TRBV5-5 with TRBJ2-1; D is tentatively TRBD1 or TRBD2 (5 bases each). Germline V lookup: CDR1 SGHKS, CDR2 YYEKEE (reference sequence). This CDR3 is built from 15 residues. Deletions cut 1 base from V and 8 bases from J, with 16 bases between. Written as DNA, the CDR3 is TGTGCCAGCAGCTTGACAGTGAGGGGTATGTATGAGCAGTTCTTC. It specifies CASSLTVRGMYEQFF.

The chain carries TRBV24-1 and TRBJ2-3; 7 bases line up with TRBD1. This CDR3 spans 15 amino acids. CDR1 is KGHDR and CDR2 is SFDVKD in the germline V gene. J gave up 2 bases and V 0 bases, and 1 base lay outside the gene matches. The CDR3 DNA reads as TGTGCCACCAGTGATTTGGGGACAGCCACAGATACGCAGTATTTT. This translates into CATSDLGTATDTQYF.

This CDR3 reads CASSVDGGSTDTQYF. Here the CDR3 DNA reads TGTGCCAGCAGCGTAGACGGCGGGAGCACAGATACGCAGTATTTT. The chain is built from TRBV9 and TRBJ2-3; D possibly corresponds to TRBD2 (5 bases). Germline V gene sequence: CDR1 SGDLS, CDR2 YYNGEE. Trimming cost V 0 bases and J 0 bases, with 8 bases left between them. The length of the CDR3 is 15 residues.

Ten or more counts support this clonotype. J is TRBJ1-1 and V is TRBV7-2; D unclear. The V end lost 5 bases, the J end lost 0 bases, and 13 bases lay between the germline ends. Germline loops: CDR1 SGHTA, CDR2 FQGNSA. CDR3 length: 15 residues. The chain's CDR3 is CASSANQLMNTEAFF. CDR3 coding DNA: TGTGCCAGCAGCGCAAACCAGCTCATGAACACTGAAGCTTTCTTT.

This clonotype was seen at least ten times. The CDR3 nucleotides read TGCGCCAGCAGCCCCGCGAGCCGGGGGGGCTATGGCTACACCTTC. Residues: CASSPASRGGYGYTF. V usage is TRBV4-3 and J usage is TRBJ1-2, with D perhaps matching TRBD1 (5 bases). V lost 4 bases to trimming and J lost 4 bases, with 16 bases between them. The CDR3 sequence is 15 residues long. Germline assignment: CDR1 LGHNA and CDR2 YSLEER.

V is TRBV11-3 and J is TRBJ2-5, with D perhaps being TRBD1 or TRBD2 (5 bases each). Trimming took 1 base from V and 5 from J, leaving 14 bases between them. This CDR3 comprises 15 residues. The germline CDR1 and CDR2 sequences are SGHNT and YENEEA. CDR3 protein: CASSLAGRESETQYF. CDR3 DNA sequence: TGTGCCAGCAGCTTAGCGGGGCGCGAGTCTGAGACCCAGTACTTC.

The table lists this clonotype with a few counts. V gene TRBV20-1 combines with J gene TRBJ2-1; 8 nucleotides align to TRBD2. In germline, CDR1 is DFQATT, CDR2 SNEGSKA (reference sequence). The CDR3 is 16 residues long. The ends lost 3 bases at V and 3 bases at J; junction bases unmatched: 10. CDR3: CSASPLEAGVYNEQFF. In DNA form, the CDR3 reads TGCAGTGCTAGCCCGCTAGAAGCGGGGGTCTACAATGAGCAGTTCTTC.